This T cell receptor beta chain stems from a study of T-cell memory formation after mild COVID-19. Study details: Clusters were largely donor specific. Findings of the study overall: From day 15 to 85, contracting clones were balanced between CD4 and CD8, whereas later expanders leaned toward CD4+.

It was 5'RACE with constant-segment primers that produced the TCR alpha and TCR beta cDNA libraries, which carried sample barcodes and UMIs. TCRdb recomputed calls from the 5' RACE reads with MiXCR, one row per CDR3 protein. The table lists a few hundred thousand distinct CDR3 sequences, approximately 15% of them singletons. V was trimmed by 0 bases and J by 0 bases, leaving 9 bases between them. The CDR3 length is 15 residues. Germline-derived CDR1 and CDR2 are DFQATT and SNEGSKA (reference sequence). This clonotype showed up many times. Its matching antigen is unknown. The sequence derives from a man aged 18 to 30 who had mild COVID-19 (a few samples of this study predate the infection). Cell type and time point are not known. Sample: PBMCs or a T cell subset sorted from them (not recorded which). The chain couples TRBV20-1 to TRBJ2-1; maybe TRBD2 (5 bases). The CDR3 protein is CSARDVGSSYNEQFF. Written as DNA, the CDR3 is TGCAGTGCTAGAGATGTGGGGAGCTCCTACAATGAGCAGTTCTTC.